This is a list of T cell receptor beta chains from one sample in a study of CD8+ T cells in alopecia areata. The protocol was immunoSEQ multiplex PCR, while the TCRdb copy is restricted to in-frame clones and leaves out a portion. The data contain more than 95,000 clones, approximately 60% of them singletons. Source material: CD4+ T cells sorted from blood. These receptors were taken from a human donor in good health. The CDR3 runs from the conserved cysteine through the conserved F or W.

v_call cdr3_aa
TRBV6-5 CASRRQGAEPQHF
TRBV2 CASRASTGGIETQYF
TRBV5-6 CASSPAGVTEAFF
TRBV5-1 CASNPGLAGDRNEQFF
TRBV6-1 CASSEDRLSYEQYF
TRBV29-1 CSAESGAGYEQYF
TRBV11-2 CASSGTGLLGYTF
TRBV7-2 CASSLFGRKESEQYF
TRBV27 CASSQNKDYGYTF
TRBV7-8 CASSLDTLYEQYF
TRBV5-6 CASSFGLAGTETQYF
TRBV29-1 CSVVGGATDTQYF
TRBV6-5 CASGQGGEGYTF
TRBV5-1 CASRGIMNTEAFF